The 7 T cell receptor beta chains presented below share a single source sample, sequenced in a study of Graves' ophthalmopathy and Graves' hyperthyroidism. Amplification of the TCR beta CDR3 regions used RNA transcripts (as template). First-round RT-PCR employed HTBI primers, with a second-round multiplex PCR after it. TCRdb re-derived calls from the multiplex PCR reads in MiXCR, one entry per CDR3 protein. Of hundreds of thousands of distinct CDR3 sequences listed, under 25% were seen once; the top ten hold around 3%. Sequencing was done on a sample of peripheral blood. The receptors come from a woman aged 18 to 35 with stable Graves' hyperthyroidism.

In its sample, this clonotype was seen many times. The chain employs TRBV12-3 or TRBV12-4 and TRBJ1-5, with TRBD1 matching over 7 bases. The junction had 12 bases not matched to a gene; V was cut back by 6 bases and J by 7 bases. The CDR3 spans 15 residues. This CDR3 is CASSPIGGGGQPQHF. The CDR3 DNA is TGTGCCAGCAGCCCCATAGGAGGGGGCGGGCAGCCCCAGCATTTT.

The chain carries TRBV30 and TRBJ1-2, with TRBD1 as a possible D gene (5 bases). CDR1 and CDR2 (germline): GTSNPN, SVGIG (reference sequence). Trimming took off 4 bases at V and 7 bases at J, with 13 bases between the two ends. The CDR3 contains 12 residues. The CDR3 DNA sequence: TGTGCCTGGATGGGGGGACCTAGTGGCTACACCTTC. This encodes CAWMGGPSGYTF.

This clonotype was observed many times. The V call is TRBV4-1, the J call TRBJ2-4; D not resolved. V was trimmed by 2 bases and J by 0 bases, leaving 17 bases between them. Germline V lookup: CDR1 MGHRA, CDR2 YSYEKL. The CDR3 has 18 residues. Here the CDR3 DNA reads TGCGCCAGCAGCCAATTCTCTCGCGGAGCCATAGCCAAAAACATTCAGTACTTC. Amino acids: CASSQFSRGAIAKNIQYF.

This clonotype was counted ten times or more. This CDR3 is CASSRNFPGTAYF. CDR3 nucleotides: TGCGCCAGCAGCCGGAATTTTCCCGGGACAGCTTACTTC. The chain has TRBV4-3 and TRBJ2-7, with TRBD1 matching 7 bases. Germline assignment: CDR1 LGHNA and CDR2 YSLEER. J lost 13 bases, V lost 4 bases, and 13 bases had no gene match. There are 13 residues in the CDR3.

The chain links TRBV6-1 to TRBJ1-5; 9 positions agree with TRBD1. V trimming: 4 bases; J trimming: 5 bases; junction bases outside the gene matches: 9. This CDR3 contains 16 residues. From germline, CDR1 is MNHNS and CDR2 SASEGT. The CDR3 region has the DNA TGTGCCAGCAGTGCCTATCCGGGACAGGGTCATCAGCCCCAGCATTTT. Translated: CASSAYPGQGHQPQHF.

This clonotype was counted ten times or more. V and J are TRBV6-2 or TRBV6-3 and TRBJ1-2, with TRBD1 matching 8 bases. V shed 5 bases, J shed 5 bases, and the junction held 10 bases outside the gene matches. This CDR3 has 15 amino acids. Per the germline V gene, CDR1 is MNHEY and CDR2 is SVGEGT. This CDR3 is CASSSPTGDRYGYTF. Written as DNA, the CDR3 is TGTGCCAGCAGTAGTCCGACAGGGGATCGGTATGGCTACACCTTC.

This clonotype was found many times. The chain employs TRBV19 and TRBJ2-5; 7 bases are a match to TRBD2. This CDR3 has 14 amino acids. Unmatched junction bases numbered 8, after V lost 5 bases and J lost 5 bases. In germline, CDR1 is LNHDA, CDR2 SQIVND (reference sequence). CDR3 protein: CASSSSRGVETQYF. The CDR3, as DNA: TGTGCCAGTAGTTCAAGCCGGGGGGTCGAGACCCAGTACTTC.